This T cell receptor beta chain was recovered during a study of identical twins (dated by TCRdb to about 2016). Some background on the complete study: TCR alpha and beta repertoires from monozygotic twins, unrelated adults of various ages and cord blood were deep-sequenced to test whether fetal clonotypes persist. To rule out contamination, the twin experiments were replicated at different times with different library preparation protocols.

What the work shows at the level of the full study, not this receptor alone: Out-of-frame TCR alpha sharing in monozygotic twins was systematically underestimated by recombination models, whereas sharing between unrelated individuals was in agreement with the recombination models. Fewer insertions were carried by abundant cord blood beta clonotypes, a similar but weaker trend appeared in young adult naive repertoires, and no such trend appeared in memory repertoires. Compared with coincidental sharing between unrelated individuals, out-of-frame TCR alpha sequences shared between twins had an excess of sequences with low generation probability. The excess sharing between twins in beta out-of-frame sequences was weaker because fewer shared sequences reduced the signal-to-noise ratio. Because the same donors could not be followed over many years, the conclusions relied on cross-sectional statistical analysis. Zero-insertion analyses could be partly confounded by invariant T cells such as MAIT and iNKT, although diverse VJ usage argued against such confounding for most clonotypes.

Library generation was performed with 5' RACE. This sample was sequenced with an Illumina HiSeq 2000. A universal primer binding site was introduced by template switching, and a unique molecular identifier was present in the final cDNA, enabling accurate counting of TCR cDNA molecules. Specific primers in the conserved constant-segment region were used to synthesize first-strand cDNA for the TCR alpha and beta chains. To control for contamination, every cDNA library was double barcoded, receiving both a SMART-Mk sample barcode and Illumina barcodes. TruSeq adapter sequences, together with Illumina sample barcodes, were added in two successive PCR steps. The Illumina HiSeq platform was used with custom primers to sequence TCR alpha and beta cDNA libraries. On the study's bioinformatics: Unique molecular identifiers were extracted from raw reads with MiGEC, and CDR3 positions were determined with MiXCR. For each individual, recombination models were inferred using an EM algorithm with the repgenHMM and IGoR tools. The analysis of shared clonotypes was done with the tcR package in R, with sharing normalized by the product of cloneset sizes. To study raw recombination free of thymic and clonal selection effects, out-of-frame nonproductive sequences were analyzed. In TCRdb, the public reads were trimmed at Q25 with fastp and aligned with MiXCR, with productive beta chains retained. Here each entry gathers all rows of one CDR3 protein and keeps the most common genes and DNA. TCRdb's processing, not the authors', yielded these V and J calls. Counted in this sample were 500,000 to 550,000 distinct CDR3 sequences; 20% to 25% of them appeared once. Jointly, the top ten make up roughly 0.5% of the sample.

Measured from the cysteine to the phenylalanine, the CDR3 is 12 residues long. Just CDR3 DNA is preserved here, 36 bases in frame from base 1. CDR1 and CDR2 were assigned from the germline V gene as ENHRY and SYGVKD. V loses 8 bases of germline sequence and J loses 5 bases, and the interval between the two ends is 13 bases. A note on this clonotype: Its antigen is currently not known. No base qualities exist here, and no much larger clone lies one base off it.

Every donor was a healthy Caucasian. The twin cohort comprised three pairs of female monozygotic twins, all aged about 18 to 29 years. CD4+ and CD8+ T cell populations were isolated with positive isolation kits from Invitrogen. The data were also submitted as part of a second study, on yellow fever vaccine responses in identical twins. The second publication reports: According to the authors, the vaccine-induced T cell response in identical twins seemed to be partly convergent and partly specific to each individual. In identical twins, the study followed T cell clones that responded to the vaccine with precision.

The TCR comes from a woman in her late teens or twenties in good health. The sequence joins TRBV10-3 to TRBJ2-7; no D gene is confidently identified. The sample comprised CD4+ T cells sorted from blood. The CDR3 reads CAISQERNEQYF. The nucleotide sequence reads TGTGCCATCTCTCAAGAAAGGAACGAGCAGTACTTC.